One and the same sample provided the 4 T cell receptor beta chains below, sequenced in a study of blood T cell repertoires in COVID-19. Sequencing used immunoSEQ multiplex PCR; TCRdb keeps in-frame clones, though not all of them. This repertoire shows 200,000 or so clones, roughly 92% found once; its top ten account for around 0.84%. Source material: peripheral blood. The receptors originated from a man in his fifties or sixties with COVID-19, enrolled during active disease.

This chain uses TRBV27 with TRBJ1-2, with D perhaps TRBD1 (5 bases). Between the trimmed V and J ends, which lost 5 bases and 5 bases, there was a span of 15 bases. The V gene's germline CDR1 is MNHEY and CDR2 SMNVEV (reference sequence). The CDR3 contains 14 residues. The CDR3 region has the DNA TGTGCCAGCAGTCCCACAGGCCAGACTTATGGCTACACCTTC. Its protein product is CASSPTGQTYGYTF.

This clone was found once. The chain couples TRBV19 to TRBJ2-7; D is unclear. CDR3 length: 13 residues. From germline, CDR1 is LNHDA and CDR2 SQIVND (reference sequence). The V and J ends lost 3 bases and 0 bases respectively, with 6 bases between them. The CDR3 reads CASSISFSYEQYF. CDR3 sequence (DNA): TGTGCCAGTAGTATTTCGTTCTCCTACGAGCAGTACTTC.

In DNA, the CDR3 is TGTGCCAGCAGCCAAGGGACTAATACCTACGAGCAGTACTTC. The encoded protein is CASSQGTNTYEQYF. The gene calls are TRBV3-1 (or the pseudogene TRBV3-2) and TRBJ2-7; D perhaps matches TRBD2 (6 bases). This CDR3 is 14 amino acids long. Trimming removed 1 base at V and 2 bases at J, with 9 bases between. Per germline, CDR1 LGHDT and CDR2 YNNKEL (reference sequence).

This chain uses TRBV4-1 with TRBJ2-6; maybe TRBD2 (7 bases). The CDR3 is 18 residues long. The ends were cut back, 4 bases at V and 0 bases at J, with 16 bases in the middle. Germline loops: CDR1 MGHRA, CDR2 YSYEKL. The CDR3 sequence: CASSLEGGSSSGANVLTF. Here the CDR3 DNA reads TGCGCCAGCAGCCTAGAGGGGGGGTCCAGCTCTGGGGCCAACGTCCTGACTTTC.